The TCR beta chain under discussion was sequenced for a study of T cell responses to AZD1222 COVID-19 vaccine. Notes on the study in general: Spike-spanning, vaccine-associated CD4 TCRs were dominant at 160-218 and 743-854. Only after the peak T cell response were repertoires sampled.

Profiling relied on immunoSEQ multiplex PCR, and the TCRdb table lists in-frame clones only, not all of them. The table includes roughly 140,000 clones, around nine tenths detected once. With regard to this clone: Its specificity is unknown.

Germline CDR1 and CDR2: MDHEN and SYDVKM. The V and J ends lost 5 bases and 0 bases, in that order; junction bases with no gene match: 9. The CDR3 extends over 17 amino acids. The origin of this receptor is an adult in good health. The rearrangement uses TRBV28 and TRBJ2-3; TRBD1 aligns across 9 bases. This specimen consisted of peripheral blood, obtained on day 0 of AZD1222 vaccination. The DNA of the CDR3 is TGTGCCAGCAGTATAATACCCGGGACAGGGAGCACAGATACGCAGTATTTT. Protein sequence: CASSIIPGTGSTDTQYF.